Presented here are 7 T cell receptor beta chains from one specimen sequenced in a study of preoperative IRX-2 immunotherapy in early breast cancer. The assay was immunoSEQ multiplex PCR, and TCRdb's table has in-frame clones only and misses some. The sample has 25,000 to 35,000 clones, under 90% seen once; the top ten hold roughly 3.1%. The sample's treatment: preoperative locoregional IRX-2 cytokine immunotherapy. This material was acquired from a patient treated with IRX-2 immunotherapy. These receptors all stem from a human donor with breast cancer.

This sequence joins TRBV11-3 and TRBJ2-5; TRBD1 might be the D (5 bases). The germline CDR1 and CDR2 sequences are SGHNT and YENEEA. V dropped 0 bases and J dropped 5 bases, with 10 bases sitting between them. The CDR3 loop spans 14 amino acids. CDR3 amino acids: CASSLESGQETQYF. The CDR3 DNA reads TGTGCCAGCAGCTTAGAGTCAGGGCAGGAGACCCAGTACTTC.

This clone was seen only once. The CDR3 bases are TGCGCCAGCAGCTTGGCCGGGACAGACCAAGAGACCCAGTACTTC. It encodes CASSLAGTDQETQYF. This rearrangement joins TRBV5-1 to TRBJ2-5; 7 bases match TRBD1. Germline CDR1 reads SGHRS; CDR2 reads YFSETQ. The CDR3 has 15 amino acids. V trimming: 0 bases; J trimming: 0 bases; junction bases outside the gene matches: 2.

V usage is TRBV28 and J usage is TRBJ2-3; 13 bases fit TRBD2. The junction had 15 bases not matched to a gene; V was cut back by 9 bases and J by 3 bases. The CDR3 is 18 amino acids. The germline V gene has CDR1 MDHEN and CDR2 SYDVKM. Here the CDR3 reads CASCPLAGGSKRTDTQYF. In DNA, the CDR3 is TGTGCCAGTTGCCCACTAGCGGGGGGGTCCAAGAGGACAGATACGCAGTATTTT.

This chain joins TRBV30 and TRBJ2-2; no clear D gene. V was shortened by 0 bases and J by 8 bases, with 10 bases between the two germline ends. CDR1 and CDR2 (germline): GTSNPN, SVGIG (reference sequence). This CDR3 is built from 13 residues. Here the CDR3 DNA reads TGTGCCTGGAGTGTAATGGGTCCTGGGGAGCTGTTTTTT. Amino acids: CAWSVMGPGELFF.

The genes are TRBV15 and TRBJ1-5; TRBD1 matches 9 bases. Germline V lookup: CDR1 LNHNV, CDR2 YYDKDF (reference sequence). V lost 5 bases and J lost 5; bases outside the gene matches: 4. This CDR3 contains 14 residues. CDR3 in DNA: TGTGCCACCAGCGTAGGACAGGGGTATCAGCCCCAGCATTTT. It yields the protein CATSVGQGYQPQHF.

V is TRBV19 and J is TRBJ2-3; no clear D. CDR3 length: 16 residues. Trimming left V 5 bases short and J 0 bases short, with 15 bases between. Germline CDR1 and CDR2: LNHDA and SQIVND (reference sequence). This CDR3 reads CASSAPTGPSTDTQYF. As DNA, the CDR3 is TGTGCCAGTAGTGCCCCTACGGGCCCTAGCACAGATACGCAGTATTTT.

V and J are TRBV7-1 and TRBJ2-1; D is undetermined. Being an ORF, TRBV7-1 has a function that is uncertain. Trimming cost V 5 bases and J 0 bases, with 8 bases left between them. The CDR3 has 14 residues. CDR3 nucleotide sequence: TGTGCCAGCAGCATCCCGCACTCCTACAATGAGCAGTTCTTC. It encodes CASSIPHSYNEQFF.